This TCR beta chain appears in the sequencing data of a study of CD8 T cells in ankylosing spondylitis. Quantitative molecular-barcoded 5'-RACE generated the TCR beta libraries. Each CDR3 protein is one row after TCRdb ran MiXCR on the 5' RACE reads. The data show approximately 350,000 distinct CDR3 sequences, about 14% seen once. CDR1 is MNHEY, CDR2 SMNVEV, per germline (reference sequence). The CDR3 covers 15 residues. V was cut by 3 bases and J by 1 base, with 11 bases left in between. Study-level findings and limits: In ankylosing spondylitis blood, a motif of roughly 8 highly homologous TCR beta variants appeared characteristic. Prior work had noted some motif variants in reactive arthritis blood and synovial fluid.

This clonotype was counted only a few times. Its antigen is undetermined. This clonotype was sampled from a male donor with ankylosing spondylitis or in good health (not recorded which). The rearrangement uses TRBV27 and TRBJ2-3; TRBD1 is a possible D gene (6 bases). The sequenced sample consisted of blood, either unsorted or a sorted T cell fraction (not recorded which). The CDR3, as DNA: TGTGCCAGCAGTTTGGGGGCATGGGGCACAGATACGCAGTATTTT. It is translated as CASSLGAWGTDTQYF.